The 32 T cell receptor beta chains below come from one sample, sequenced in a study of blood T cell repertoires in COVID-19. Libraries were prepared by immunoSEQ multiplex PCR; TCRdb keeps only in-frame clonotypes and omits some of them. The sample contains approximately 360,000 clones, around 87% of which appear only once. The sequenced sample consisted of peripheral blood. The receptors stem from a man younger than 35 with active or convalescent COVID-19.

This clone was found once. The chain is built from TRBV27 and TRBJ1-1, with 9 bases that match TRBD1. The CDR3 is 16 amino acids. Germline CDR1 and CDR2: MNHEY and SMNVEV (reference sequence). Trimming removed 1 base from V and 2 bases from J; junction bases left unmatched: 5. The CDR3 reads CASSLLGTGINTEAFF. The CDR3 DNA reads TGTGCCAGCAGTTTATTGGGGACAGGGATCAACACTGAAGCTTTCTTT.

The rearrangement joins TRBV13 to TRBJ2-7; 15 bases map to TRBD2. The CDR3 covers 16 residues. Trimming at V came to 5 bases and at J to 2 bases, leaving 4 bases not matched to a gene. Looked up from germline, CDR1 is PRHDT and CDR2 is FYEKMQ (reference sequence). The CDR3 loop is CASSLRTSGRAYEQYF. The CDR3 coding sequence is TGTGCCAGCAGCCTTCGGACTAGCGGGAGGGCCTACGAGCAGTACTTC. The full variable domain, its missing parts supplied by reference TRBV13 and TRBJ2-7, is AAGVIQSPRHLIKEKRETATLKCYPIPRHDTVYWYQQGPGQDPQFLISFYEKMQSDKGSIPDRFSAQQFSDYHSELNMSSLELGDSALYFCASSLRTSGRAYEQYFGPGTRLTVT.

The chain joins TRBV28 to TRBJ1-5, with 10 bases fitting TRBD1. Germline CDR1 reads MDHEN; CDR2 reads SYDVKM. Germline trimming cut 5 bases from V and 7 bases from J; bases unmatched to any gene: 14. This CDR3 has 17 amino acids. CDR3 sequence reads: CASSPAVGDRGWQPQHF. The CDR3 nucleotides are TGTGCCAGCAGTCCCGCGGTTGGGGACAGGGGTTGGCAGCCCCAGCATTTT.

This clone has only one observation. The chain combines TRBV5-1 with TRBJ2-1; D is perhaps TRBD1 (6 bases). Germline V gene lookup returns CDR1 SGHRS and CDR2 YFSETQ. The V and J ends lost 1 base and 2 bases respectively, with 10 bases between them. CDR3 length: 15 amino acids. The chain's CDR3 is CASSLLGATYNEQFF. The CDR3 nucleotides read TGCGCCAGCAGCTTGTTGGGGGCAACCTACAATGAGCAGTTCTTC.

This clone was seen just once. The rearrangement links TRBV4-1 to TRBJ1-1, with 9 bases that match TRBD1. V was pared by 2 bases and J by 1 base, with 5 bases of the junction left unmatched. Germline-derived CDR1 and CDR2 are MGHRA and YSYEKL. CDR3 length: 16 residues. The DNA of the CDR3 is TGCGCCAGCAGCCAATGGACAGGGGAAGAGAACACTGAAGCTTTCTTT. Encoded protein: CASSQWTGEENTEAFF.

CDR3 DNA sequence: TGTGCCAGCAGCCAAGGGGAGACAGGGGTGGTCAATGAGCAGTTCTTC. Its translation is CASSQGETGVVNEQFF. The chain recombines TRBV3-1 (or the pseudogene TRBV3-2) with TRBJ2-1; 8 bases agree with TRBD1. This CDR3 spans 16 amino acids. Trimming at V came to 1 base and at J to 6 bases, leaving 8 bases not matched to a gene. From germline, CDR1 is LGHDT and CDR2 YNNKEL (reference sequence).

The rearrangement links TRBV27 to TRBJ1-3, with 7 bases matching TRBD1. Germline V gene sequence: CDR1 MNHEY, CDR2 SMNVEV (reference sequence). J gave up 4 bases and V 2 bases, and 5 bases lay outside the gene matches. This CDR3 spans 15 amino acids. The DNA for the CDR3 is TGTGCCAGCAGTTTAGAGGGGGCGCTCGGAAACACCATATATTTT. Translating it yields CASSLEGALGNTIYF.

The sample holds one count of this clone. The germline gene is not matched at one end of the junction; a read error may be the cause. The CDR3 DNA sequence: TGTGCTAGCAGCTTATCTTTTCCCCCCTACGAGCAGTACTTC. Translated, it gives CASSLSFPPYEQYF. This sequence joins TRBV7-7 and TRBJ2-7; D is unresolved. The germline V gene encodes CDR1 SSHAT and CDR2 FNYEAQ (reference sequence). This CDR3 contains 14 residues.

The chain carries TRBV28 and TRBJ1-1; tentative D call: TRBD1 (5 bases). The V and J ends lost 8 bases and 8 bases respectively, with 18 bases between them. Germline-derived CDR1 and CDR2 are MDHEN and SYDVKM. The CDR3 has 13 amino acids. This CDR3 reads CASRGSEGREAFF. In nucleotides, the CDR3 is TGTGCCAGCCGTGGTTCGGAGGGGCGGGAAGCTTTCTTT.

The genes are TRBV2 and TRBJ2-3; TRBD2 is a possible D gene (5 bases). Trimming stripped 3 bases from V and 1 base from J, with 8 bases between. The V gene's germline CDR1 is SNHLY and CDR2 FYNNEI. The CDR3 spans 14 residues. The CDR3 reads CASSDNSGTDTQYF. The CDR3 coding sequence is TGTGCCAGCAGTGATAATAGCGGCACAGATACGCAGTATTTT.

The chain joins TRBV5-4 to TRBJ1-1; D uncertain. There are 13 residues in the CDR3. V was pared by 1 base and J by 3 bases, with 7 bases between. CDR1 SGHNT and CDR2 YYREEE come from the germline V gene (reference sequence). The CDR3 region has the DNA TGTGCCAGCAGCTTGCCACGGGACACTGAAGCTTTCTTT. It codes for CASSLPRDTEAFF.

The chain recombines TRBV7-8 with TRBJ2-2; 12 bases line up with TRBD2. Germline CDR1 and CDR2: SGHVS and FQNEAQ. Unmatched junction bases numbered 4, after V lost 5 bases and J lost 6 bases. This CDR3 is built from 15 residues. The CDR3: CASSARLAGAGELFF. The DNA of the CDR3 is TGTGCCAGCAGCGCTCGACTAGCGGGAGCCGGGGAGCTGTTTTTT.

DNA for the CDR3: TGCGCCAGCAGTGCCGGGACAGGGAATTATCTCAGCTCTGGAAACACCATATATTTT. Protein product: CASSAGTGNYLSSGNTIYF. The chain joins TRBV5-1 to TRBJ1-3, with TRBD1 matching over 9 bases. This CDR3 has 19 amino acids. J gave up 0 bases and V 5 bases, and 15 bases lay outside the gene matches. Germline V gene sequence: CDR1 SGHRS, CDR2 YFSETQ.

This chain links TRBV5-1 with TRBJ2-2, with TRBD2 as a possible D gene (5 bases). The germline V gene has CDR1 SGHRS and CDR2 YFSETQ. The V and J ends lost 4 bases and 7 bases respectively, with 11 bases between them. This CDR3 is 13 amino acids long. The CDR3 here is CASSPQRGGELFF. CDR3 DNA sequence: TGCGCCAGCAGCCCCCAACGGGGCGGGGAGCTGTTTTTT.

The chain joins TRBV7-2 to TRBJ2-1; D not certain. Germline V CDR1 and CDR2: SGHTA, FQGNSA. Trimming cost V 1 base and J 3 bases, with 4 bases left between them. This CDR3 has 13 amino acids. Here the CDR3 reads CASSLVRYNEQFF. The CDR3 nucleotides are TGTGCCAGCAGCTTAGTTCGCTACAATGAGCAGTTCTTC.

The CDR3 nucleotides read TGTGCCATCAGGAGGACTAGCGGGGGGCAAGAGACCCAGTACTTC. Its translation is CAIRRTSGGQETQYF. The rearrangement joins TRBV10-3 to TRBJ2-5; 14 nucleotides match TRBD2. CDR3 length: 15 residues. Trimming at V came to 6 bases and at J to 2 bases, leaving 2 bases not matched to a gene. Germline V gives CDR1 ENHRY, CDR2 SYGVKD.

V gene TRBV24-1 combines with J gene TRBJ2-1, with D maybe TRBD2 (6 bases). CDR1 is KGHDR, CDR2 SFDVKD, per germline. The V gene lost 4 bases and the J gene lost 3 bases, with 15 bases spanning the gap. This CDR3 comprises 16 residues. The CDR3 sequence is CATSDPLAESYNEQFF. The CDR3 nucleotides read TGTGCCACCAGTGACCCCTTAGCGGAAAGCTACAATGAGCAGTTCTTC.

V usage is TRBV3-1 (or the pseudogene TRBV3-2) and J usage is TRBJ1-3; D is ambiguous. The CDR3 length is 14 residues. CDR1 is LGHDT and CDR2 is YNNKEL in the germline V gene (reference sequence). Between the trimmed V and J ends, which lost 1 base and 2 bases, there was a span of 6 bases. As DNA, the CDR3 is TGTGCCAGCAGCCAAGCCGGGGCTGGAAACACCATATATTTT. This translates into CASSQAGAGNTIYF.

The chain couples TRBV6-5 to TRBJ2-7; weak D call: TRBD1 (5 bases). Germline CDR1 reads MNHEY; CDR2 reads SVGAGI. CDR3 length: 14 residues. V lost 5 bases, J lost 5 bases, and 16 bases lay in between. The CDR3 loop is CASSQTQGLNEQYF. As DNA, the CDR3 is TGTGCCAGCAGTCAGACGCAGGGTCTAAACGAGCAGTACTTC.

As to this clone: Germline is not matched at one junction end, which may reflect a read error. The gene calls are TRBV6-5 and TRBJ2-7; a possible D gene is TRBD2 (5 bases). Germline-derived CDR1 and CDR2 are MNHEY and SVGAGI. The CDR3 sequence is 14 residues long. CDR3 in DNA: TGTGTCAGCAGTTTCGGTGGACTTAGGTACGAGCAGTACTTC. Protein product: CVSSFGGLRYEQYF.

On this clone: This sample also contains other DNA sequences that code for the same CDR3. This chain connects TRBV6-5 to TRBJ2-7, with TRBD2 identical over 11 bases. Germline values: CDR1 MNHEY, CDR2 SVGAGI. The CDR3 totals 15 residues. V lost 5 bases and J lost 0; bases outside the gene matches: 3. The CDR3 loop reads CASSRTSGSSYEQYF. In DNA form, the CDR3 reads TGTGCCAGCAGTCGAACTAGCGGGAGCTCCTACGAGCAGTACTTC.

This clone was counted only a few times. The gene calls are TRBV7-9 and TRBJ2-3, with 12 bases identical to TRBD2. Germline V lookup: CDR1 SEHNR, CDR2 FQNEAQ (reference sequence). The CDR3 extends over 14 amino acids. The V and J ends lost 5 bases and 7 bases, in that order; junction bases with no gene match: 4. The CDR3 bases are TGTGCCAGCAGCCCCACTAGCGGGGGGTATACGCAGTATTTT. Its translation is CASSPTSGGYTQYF.

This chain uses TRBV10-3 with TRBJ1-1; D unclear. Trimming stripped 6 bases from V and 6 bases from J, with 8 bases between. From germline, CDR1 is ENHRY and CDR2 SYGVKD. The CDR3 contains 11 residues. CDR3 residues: CAIREVSEAFF. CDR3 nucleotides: TGTGCCATCAGGGAGGTATCTGAAGCTTTCTTT.

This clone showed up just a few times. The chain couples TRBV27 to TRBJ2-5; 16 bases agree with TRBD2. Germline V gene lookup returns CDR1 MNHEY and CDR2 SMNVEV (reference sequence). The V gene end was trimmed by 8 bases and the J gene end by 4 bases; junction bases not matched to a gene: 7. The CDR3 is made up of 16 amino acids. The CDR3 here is CASGGLAGGPVETQYF. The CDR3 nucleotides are TGTGCCAGCGGGGGACTAGCGGGAGGGCCAGTAGAGACCCAGTACTTC.

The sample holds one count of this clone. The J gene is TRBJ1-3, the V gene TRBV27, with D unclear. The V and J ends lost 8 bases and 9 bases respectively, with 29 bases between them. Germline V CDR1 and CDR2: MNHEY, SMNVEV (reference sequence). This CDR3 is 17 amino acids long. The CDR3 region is CASRPYSTLRTGATIYF. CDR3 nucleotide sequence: TGTGCCAGCCGCCCGTATTCGACGCTGCGCACCGGAGCCACCATATATTTT.

CDR3 in DNA: TGTGCCACCAGTGATGAGGGCAATCAGCCCCAGCATTTT. Amino acid sequence: CATSDEGNQPQHF. This sequence joins TRBV24-1 and TRBJ1-5; D gene uncertain. V dropped 3 bases and J dropped 2 bases, with 4 bases sitting between them. Looked up from germline, CDR1 is KGHDR and CDR2 is SFDVKD. This CDR3 has 13 residues.

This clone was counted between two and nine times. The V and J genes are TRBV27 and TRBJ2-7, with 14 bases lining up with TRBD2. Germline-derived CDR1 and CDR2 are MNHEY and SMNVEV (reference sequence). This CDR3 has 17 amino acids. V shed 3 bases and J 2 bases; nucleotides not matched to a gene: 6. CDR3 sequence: CASSLIRLAGGTYEQYF. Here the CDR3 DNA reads TGTGCCAGCAGTTTGATCCGACTAGCGGGAGGGACCTACGAGCAGTACTTC.

The CDR3 is CASSPWTSGLYNEQFF. CDR3 in DNA: TGTGCCAGCAGTCCATGGACTAGCGGGCTCTACAATGAGCAGTTCTTC. The chain is built from TRBV27 and TRBJ2-1, with 11 bases fitting TRBD2. CDR3 length: 16 residues. Germline assignment: CDR1 MNHEY and CDR2 SMNVEV (reference sequence). V dropped 5 bases and J dropped 3; count of bases not matched to a gene: 6.

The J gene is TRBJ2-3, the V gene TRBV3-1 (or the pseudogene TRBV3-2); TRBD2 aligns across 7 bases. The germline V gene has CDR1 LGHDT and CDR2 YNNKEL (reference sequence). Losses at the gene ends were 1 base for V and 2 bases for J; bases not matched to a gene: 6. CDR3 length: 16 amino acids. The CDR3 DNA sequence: TGTGCCAGCAGCCAAGGGGACTACATTTTCACAGATACGCAGTATTTT. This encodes CASSQGDYIFTDTQYF.

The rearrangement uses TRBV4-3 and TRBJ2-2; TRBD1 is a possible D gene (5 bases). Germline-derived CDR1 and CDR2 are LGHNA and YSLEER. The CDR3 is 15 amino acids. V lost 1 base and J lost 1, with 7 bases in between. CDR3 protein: CASSQGRVNTGELFF. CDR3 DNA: TGCGCCAGCAGCCAAGGCAGGGTGAACACCGGGGAGCTGTTTTTT.

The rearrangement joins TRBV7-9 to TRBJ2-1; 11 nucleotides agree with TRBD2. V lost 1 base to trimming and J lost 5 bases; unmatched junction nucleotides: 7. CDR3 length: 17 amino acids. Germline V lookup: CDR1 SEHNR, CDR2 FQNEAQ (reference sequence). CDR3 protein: CASSLGLAGGINNEQFF. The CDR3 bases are TGTGCCAGCAGCTTAGGGCTAGCGGGGGGAATAAACAATGAGCAGTTCTTC.

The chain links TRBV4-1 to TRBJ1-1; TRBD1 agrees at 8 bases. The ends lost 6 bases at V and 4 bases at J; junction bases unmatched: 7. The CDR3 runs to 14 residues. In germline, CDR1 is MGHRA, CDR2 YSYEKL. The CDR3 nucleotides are TGCGCCAGCAGAGAAACAGGGGGAAGCACTGAAGCTTTCTTT. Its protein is CASRETGGSTEAFF.